This is a list of T cell receptor beta chains from one sample in a study of blood T cell repertoires in COVID-19. Generated by immunoSEQ multiplex PCR, the TCRdb table keeps only in-frame clones and is missing some. The sample holds roughly 240,000 clones; about 90% are singletons and the top ten take around 2.9%. Sequences were obtained from peripheral blood. The receptor source for this set is a woman in her twenties or thirties who had recovered from COVID-19. The CDR3 runs from the conserved cysteine through the conserved F or W. The D gene is left open where the match is weak. Only part of the rows carry a size: once, few, many, or a class if the clone is expanded.

CDR3 protein: CASSPHLGPQHF
CDR3 DNA: TGTGCCAGTAGTCCGCACCTAGGGCCCCAGCATTTT
D gene: .
V gene: TRBV19
J gene: TRBJ1-5
clone size: .

CDR3 protein: CASSESQRGAVDTQYF
CDR3 DNA: TGTGCCAGCAGTGAATCCCAGCGGGGGGCGGTAGATACGCAGTATTTT
D gene: TRBD2
V gene: TRBV25-1
J gene: TRBJ2-3
clone size: .

CDR3 protein: CSVERGREQYF
CDR3 DNA: TGCAGCGTTGAGAGGGGGAGAGAGCAGTACTTC
D gene: .
V gene: TRBV29-1
J gene: TRBJ2-7
clone size: .

CDR3 protein: CASSLGGGGYEQYF
CDR3 DNA: TGTGCCAGCAGCTTAGGAGGGGGAGGGTACGAGCAGTACTTC
D gene: .
V gene: TRBV5-6
J gene: TRBJ2-7
clone size: .

CDR3 protein: CASRDRGAYEQYF
CDR3 DNA: TGTGCCAGCAGGGACCGGGGGGCCTACGAGCAGTACTTC
D gene: TRBD2
V gene: TRBV2
J gene: TRBJ2-7
clone size: .

CDR3 protein: CASSSSSGANVLTF
CDR3 DNA: TGTGCCAGCAGTAGCTCGAGTGGGGCCAACGTCCTGACTTTC
D gene: .
V gene: TRBV9
J gene: TRBJ2-6
clone size: .

CDR3 protein: CASSLEAGRAGELFF
CDR3 DNA: TGTGCCAGCAGCTTGGAAGCGGGGAGGGCCGGGGAGCTGTTTTTT
D gene: TRBD2
V gene: TRBV5-4
J gene: TRBJ2-2
clone size: .

CDR3 protein: CASSLLKGYTF
CDR3 DNA: TGTGCCAGCAGCTTGTTAAAAGGCTACACCTTC
D gene: .
V gene: TRBV5-6
J gene: TRBJ1-2
clone size: .

CDR3 protein: CASSSAGSTDTQYF
CDR3 DNA: TGTGCCAGCAGTTCCGCAGGCAGCACAGATACGCAGTATTTT
D gene: .
V gene: TRBV6-5
J gene: TRBJ2-3
clone size: .

CDR3 protein: CASRASRGGYEQYF
CDR3 DNA: TGTGCCAGCAGGGCATCGCGGGGGGGCTACGAGCAGTACTTC
D gene: TRBD2
V gene: TRBV27
J gene: TRBJ2-7
clone size: .

CDR3 protein: CASSLMGQGEEKLFF
CDR3 DNA: TGCGCCAGCAGCTTGATGGGACAGGGTGAGGAAAAACTGTTTTTT
D gene: TRBD1
V gene: TRBV5-1
J gene: TRBJ1-4
clone size: .

CDR3 protein: CASSLGDRMEDTQYF
CDR3 DNA: TGCGCCAGCAGCTTGGGCGACAGGATGGAGGATACGCAGTATTTT
D gene: .
V gene: TRBV5-1
J gene: TRBJ2-3
clone size: .

CDR3 protein: CASSISRGEQFF
CDR3 DNA: TGTGCCAGTAGTATTAGCCGGGGTGAGCAGTTCTTC
D gene: .
V gene: TRBV19
J gene: TRBJ2-1
clone size: .

CDR3 protein: CASSPQSGNTYEQYF
CDR3 DNA: TGTGCCAGCAGCCCCCAGTCGGGGAATACCTACGAGCAGTACTTC
D gene: .
V gene: TRBV7-2
J gene: TRBJ2-7
clone size: .

CDR3 protein: CASSHGGTATNQPQHF
CDR3 DNA: TGTGCCAGCAGCCACGGCGGGACAGCTACAAATCAGCCCCAGCATTTT
D gene: TRBD1
V gene: TRBV7-9
J gene: TRBJ1-5
clone size: .

CDR3 protein: CASGGDYGYTF
CDR3 DNA: TGTGCCAGCGGAGGGGACTATGGCTACACCTTC
D gene: .
V gene: TRBV2
J gene: TRBJ1-2
clone size: .

CDR3 protein: CAISDLAGASYEQYF
CDR3 DNA: TGTGCCATCAGTGACCTAGCGGGGGCCTCCTACGAGCAGTACTTC
D gene: TRBD2
V gene: TRBV10-3
J gene: TRBJ2-7
clone size: .

CDR3 protein: CASSIRDRDYGYTF
CDR3 DNA: TGTGCCAGCAGTATCCGGGACAGGGACTATGGCTACACCTTC
D gene: TRBD1
V gene: TRBV6-5
J gene: TRBJ1-2
clone size: .

CDR3 protein: CASSQVGQGASEKLFF
CDR3 DNA: TGTGCCAGCAGCCAGGTTGGACAGGGGGCGAGTGAAAAACTGTTTTTT
D gene: TRBD1
V gene: TRBV14
J gene: TRBJ1-4
clone size: .

CDR3 protein: CASSVVSSGGSTDTQYF
CDR3 DNA: TGTGCCAGCAGCGTAGTCTCCAGCGGGGGAAGCACAGATACGCAGTATTTT
D gene: TRBD2
V gene: TRBV9
J gene: TRBJ2-3
clone size: .

CDR3 protein: CASSTLAAQYEQYF
CDR3 DNA: TGTGCCAGTAGTACCTTAGCGGCCCAATACGAGCAGTACTTC
D gene: .
V gene: TRBV19
J gene: TRBJ2-7
clone size: .

CDR3 protein: CASSLYGGGTGSRETQYF
CDR3 DNA: TGTGCCAGCAGCTTGTATGGTGGTGGGACAGGGTCAAGGGAGACCCAGTACTTC
D gene: TRBD1
V gene: TRBV5-5
J gene: TRBJ2-5
clone size: .

CDR3 protein: CASSRLTGDSGEQYF
CDR3 DNA: TGCGCCAGCAGCCGACTGACAGGGGATTCGGGCGAGCAGTACTTC
D gene: TRBD1
V gene: TRBV4-1
J gene: TRBJ2-7
clone size: once

CDR3 protein: CASSQDQSQETQYF
CDR3 DNA: TGTGCCAGCAGCCAAGACCAGTCCCAAGAGACCCAGTACTTC
D gene: .
V gene: TRBV3-1/TRBV3-2
J gene: TRBJ2-5
clone size: .

CDR3 protein: CASSPPSRGGEETQYF
CDR3 DNA: TGTGCCAGCAGCCCTCCTAGCCGGGGGGGCGAAGAGACCCAGTACTTC
D gene: TRBD2
V gene: TRBV5-4
J gene: TRBJ2-5
clone size: .

CDR3 protein: CASSGQGGNEQYF
CDR3 DNA: TGTGCCAGCAGTGGCCAGGGGGGCAACGAGCAGTACTTC
D gene: .
V gene: TRBV6-2/TRBV6-3
J gene: TRBJ2-7
clone size: .

CDR3 protein: CASSFTLAGSTDTQYF
CDR3 DNA: TGTGCCAGCAGCTTTACGCTAGCGGGGTCCACAGATACGCAGTATTTT
D gene: TRBD2
V gene: TRBV11-2
J gene: TRBJ2-3
clone size: .

CDR3 protein: CASSFSGETQYF
CDR3 DNA: TGTGCCAGCAGCTTTAGCGGGGAGACCCAGTACTTC
D gene: TRBD2
V gene: TRBV11-1
J gene: TRBJ2-5
clone size: .

CDR3 protein: CASSAPTSGVTDTQYF
CDR3 DNA: TGTGCCAGCAGTGCCCCGACTAGCGGGGTCACAGATACGCAGTATTTT
D gene: TRBD2
V gene: TRBV2
J gene: TRBJ2-3
clone size: .

CDR3 protein: CASSLFGFGNEKLFF
CDR3 DNA: TGTGCCAGCAGTTTATTCGGGTTTGGTAATGAAAAACTGTTTTTT
D gene: .
V gene: TRBV27
J gene: TRBJ1-4
clone size: few

CDR3 protein: CASSRRRGTSGKKSSYEQYF
CDR3 DNA: TGTGCCAGCAGCCGTCGGCGAGGGACTAGCGGAAAAAAAAGCTCCTACGAGCAGTACTTC
D gene: TRBD2
V gene: TRBV14
J gene: TRBJ2-7
clone size: .

CDR3 protein: CASSYSTRGSEKLFF
CDR3 DNA: TGTGCCAGCAGTTACTCGACCCGGGGAAGCGAAAAACTGTTTTTT
D gene: .
V gene: TRBV6-2/TRBV6-3
J gene: TRBJ1-4
clone size: once

CDR3 protein: CASSSTAAPVGTDTQYF
CDR3 DNA: TGTGCCAGTAGTTCCACGGCGGCACCTGTGGGCACAGATACGCAGTATTTT
D gene: .
V gene: TRBV19
J gene: TRBJ2-3
clone size: once

CDR3 protein: CASSQDQNRGNEYGYTF
CDR3 DNA: TGCGCCAGCAGCCAAGATCAGAACAGGGGTAACGAGTATGGCTACACCTTC
D gene: TRBD1
V gene: TRBV4-1
J gene: TRBJ1-2
clone size: .

CDR3 protein: CASSSGQNYGYTF
CDR3 DNA: TGTGCCAGCAGTTCGGGACAGAACTATGGCTACACCTTC
D gene: TRBD1
V gene: TRBV12-3/TRBV12-4
J gene: TRBJ1-2
clone size: .

CDR3 protein: CASSDAGESKNIQYF
CDR3 DNA: TGTGCCAGCAGTGACGCTGGGGAGTCCAAAAACATTCAGTACTTC
D gene: .
V gene: TRBV6-1
J gene: TRBJ2-4
clone size: once

CDR3 protein: CASSEIERDRDHGGIGNQPQHF
CDR3 DNA: TGCGCCAGCAGTGAGATCGAAAGGGACAGGGACCATGGGGGCATCGGCAATCAGCCCCAGCATTTT
D gene: TRBD1
V gene: TRBV10-1
J gene: TRBJ1-5
clone size: once

CDR3 protein: CASSSRVRDRKRPDGDGYTF
CDR3 DNA: TGTGCCAGCAGTTCCCGGGTCCGGGACAGAAAACGTCCCGACGGGGATGGCTACACCTTC
D gene: TRBD1
V gene: TRBV28
J gene: TRBJ1-2
clone size: many

CDR3 protein: CASSYGQPPNEQFF
CDR3 DNA: TGTGCCAGCAGTTACGGACAGCCCCCCAATGAGCAGTTCTTC
D gene: .
V gene: TRBV6-6
J gene: TRBJ2-1
clone size: .

CDR3 protein: CASSSRTGSTGYTF
CDR3 DNA: TGTGCCAGCAGCTCGAGGACAGGGAGCACTGGCTACACCTTC
D gene: TRBD1
V gene: TRBV7-2
J gene: TRBJ1-2
clone size: .

CDR3 protein: CASSLARLAGGVNEQFF
CDR3 DNA: TGTGCCAGCAGCTTGGCCCGGCTAGCGGGGGGAGTCAATGAGCAGTTCTTC
D gene: TRBD2
V gene: TRBV5-5
J gene: TRBJ2-1
clone size: .

CDR3 protein: CASSFSGGGETQYF
CDR3 DNA: TGTGCCAGCAGCTTCAGCGGGGGAGGTGAGACCCAGTACTTC
D gene: TRBD2
V gene: TRBV2
J gene: TRBJ2-5
clone size: .

CDR3 protein: CASSIYYEQYF
CDR3 DNA: TGTGCCAGCAGTATATATTACGAGCAGTACTTC
D gene: .
V gene: TRBV12-3/TRBV12-4
J gene: TRBJ2-7
clone size: .

CDR3 protein: CSVELATARYGYTF
CDR3 DNA: TGCAGCGTTGAACTCGCGACAGCTAGATATGGCTACACCTTC
D gene: .
V gene: TRBV29-1
J gene: TRBJ1-2
clone size: .

CDR3 protein: CATDSGYGNTIYF
CDR3 DNA: TGTGCCACCGACTCAGGGTATGGAAACACCATATATTTT
D gene: .
V gene: TRBV19
J gene: TRBJ1-3
clone size: .

CDR3 protein: CASSLNFNQPQHF
CDR3 DNA: TGTGCCAGCAGTTTGAACTTCAATCAGCCCCAGCATTTT
D gene: .
V gene: TRBV27
J gene: TRBJ1-5
clone size: .

CDR3 protein: CASSLTGQLNIQYF
CDR3 DNA: TGTGCCAGCAGTTTAACCGGACAGTTAAACATTCAGTACTTC
D gene: .
V gene: TRBV27
J gene: TRBJ2-4
clone size: .

CDR3 protein: CASSMLLMLAGGPGEQFF
CDR3 DNA: TGTGCCAGTAGTATGCTCCTGATGCTAGCGGGGGGGCCGGGTGAGCAGTTCTTC
D gene: TRBD2
V gene: TRBV19
J gene: TRBJ2-1
clone size: .

CDR3 protein: CASRETGIDYEQYF
CDR3 DNA: TGTGCCAGCAGGGAGACAGGGATTGACTACGAGCAGTACTTC
D gene: TRBD1
V gene: TRBV6-6
J gene: TRBJ2-7
clone size: .